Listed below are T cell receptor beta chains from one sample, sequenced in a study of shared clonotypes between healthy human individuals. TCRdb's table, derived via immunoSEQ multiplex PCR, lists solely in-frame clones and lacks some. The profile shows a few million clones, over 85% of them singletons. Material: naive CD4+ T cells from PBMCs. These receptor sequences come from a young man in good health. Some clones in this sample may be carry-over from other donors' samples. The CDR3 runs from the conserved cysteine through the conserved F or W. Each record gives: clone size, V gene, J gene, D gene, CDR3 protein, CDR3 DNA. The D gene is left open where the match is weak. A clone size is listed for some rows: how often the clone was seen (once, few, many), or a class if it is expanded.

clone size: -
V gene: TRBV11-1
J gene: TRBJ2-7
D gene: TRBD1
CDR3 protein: CASSRSRTGVYEQYF
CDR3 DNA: TGTGCCAGCAGCCGTTCGCGGACAGGGGTTTACGAGCAGTACTTC

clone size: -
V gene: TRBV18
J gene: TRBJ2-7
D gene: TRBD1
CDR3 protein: CASSPLSGTGGYEQYF
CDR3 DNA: TGTGCCAGCTCACCACTTTCCGGGACAGGGGGCTACGAGCAGTACTTC

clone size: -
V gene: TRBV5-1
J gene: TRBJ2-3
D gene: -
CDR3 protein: CASSLAGRPEDTQYF
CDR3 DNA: TGCGCCAGCAGCTTGGCCGGCAGGCCTGAGGATACGCAGTATTTT

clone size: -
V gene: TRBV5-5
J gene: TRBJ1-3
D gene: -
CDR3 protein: CASSLGNSGNTIYF
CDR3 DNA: TGTGCCAGCAGCTTGGGAAACTCTGGAAACACCATATATTTT

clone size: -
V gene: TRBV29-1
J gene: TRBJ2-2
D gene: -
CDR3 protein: CSVVGRAPGAGGELFF
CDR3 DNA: TGCAGCGTTGTTGGGAGGGCACCGGGGGCCGGCGGGGAGCTGTTTTTT

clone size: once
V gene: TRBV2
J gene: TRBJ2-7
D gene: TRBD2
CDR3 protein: CASSEIAGLPDEQYF
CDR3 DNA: TGTGCCAGCAGTGAAATAGCGGGACTTCCGGACGAGCAGTACTTC

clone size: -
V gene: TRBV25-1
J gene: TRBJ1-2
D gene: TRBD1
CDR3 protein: CASSALQGRNYGYTF
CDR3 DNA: TGTGCCAGCAGTGCTCTACAGGGGCGGAACTATGGCTACACCTTC

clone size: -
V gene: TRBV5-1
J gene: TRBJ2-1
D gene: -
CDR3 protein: CASGQGYNEQFF
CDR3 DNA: TGCGCCAGCGGGCAGGGTTACAATGAGCAGTTCTTC

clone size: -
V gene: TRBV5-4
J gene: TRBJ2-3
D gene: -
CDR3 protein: CASSGAEYIDTQYF
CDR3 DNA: TGTGCCAGCAGCGGAGCAGAATACATAGATACGCAGTATTTT

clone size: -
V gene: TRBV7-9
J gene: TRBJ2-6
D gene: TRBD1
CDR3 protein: CASSRGTGGSGANVLTF
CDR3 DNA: TGTGCCAGCAGCCGGGGGACAGGGGGCTCTGGGGCCAACGTCCTGACTTTC

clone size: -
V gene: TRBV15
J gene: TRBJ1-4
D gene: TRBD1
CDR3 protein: CATSLRQGASNEKLFF
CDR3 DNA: TGTGCCACCAGCTTAAGGCAGGGGGCCTCTAATGAAAAACTGTTTTTT

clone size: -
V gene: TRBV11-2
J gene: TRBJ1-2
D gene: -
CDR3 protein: CASSLGGTMGYTF
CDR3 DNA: TGTGCCAGCAGCTTAGGTGGGACGATGGGCTACACCTTC

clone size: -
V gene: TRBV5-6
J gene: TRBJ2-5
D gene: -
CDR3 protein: CASSLAHGAGDKETQYF
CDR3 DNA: TGTGCCAGCAGCTTGGCCCACGGCGCGGGGGACAAAGAGACCCAGTACTTC

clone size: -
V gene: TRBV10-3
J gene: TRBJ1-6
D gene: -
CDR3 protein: CAARAGDSPLHF
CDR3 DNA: TGTGCCGCTAGGGCCGGGGATTCACCCCTCCACTTT

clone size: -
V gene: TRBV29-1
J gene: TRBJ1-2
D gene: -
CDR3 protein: CSVNTNYGYTF
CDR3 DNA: TGCAGCGTCAACACTAACTATGGCTACACCTTC

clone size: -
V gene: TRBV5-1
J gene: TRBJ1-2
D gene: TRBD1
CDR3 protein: CASSVGQNYGYTF
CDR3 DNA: TGCGCCAGCAGCGTGGGACAGAATTATGGCTACACCTTC

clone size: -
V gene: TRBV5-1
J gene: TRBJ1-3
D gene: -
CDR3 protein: CASSPGAGISGNTIYF
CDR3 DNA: TGCGCCAGCAGCCCGGGAGCGGGTATCTCTGGAAACACCATATATTTT

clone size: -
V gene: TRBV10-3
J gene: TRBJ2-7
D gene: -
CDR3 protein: CAIARAPYEQYF
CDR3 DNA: TGTGCCATCGCAAGGGCGCCCTACGAGCAGTACTTC

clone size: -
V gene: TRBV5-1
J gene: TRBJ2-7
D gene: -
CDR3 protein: CASSPSPGQPEQYF
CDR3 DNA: TGCGCCAGCAGCCCCAGCCCCGGACAGCCCGAGCAGTACTTC

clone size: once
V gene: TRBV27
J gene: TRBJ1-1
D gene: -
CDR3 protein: CASPGRQDPNTEAFF
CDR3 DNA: TGTGCCAGCCCCGGGAGGCAGGACCCAAACACTGAAGCTTTCTTT

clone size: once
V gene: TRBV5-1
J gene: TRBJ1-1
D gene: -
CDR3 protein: CASSLGVGGTEAFF
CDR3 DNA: TGCGCCAGCAGCTTGGGGGTCGGGGGAACTGAAGCTTTCTTT

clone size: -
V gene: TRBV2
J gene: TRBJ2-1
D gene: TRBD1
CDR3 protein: CASSGQGGNEQFF
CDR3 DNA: TGTGCCAGCAGTGGACAGGGGGGCAATGAGCAGTTCTTC

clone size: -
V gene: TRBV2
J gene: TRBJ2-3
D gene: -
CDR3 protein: CASSYGPGGTDTQYF
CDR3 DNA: TGTGCCAGCAGTTACGGACCCGGAGGTACAGATACGCAGTATTTT

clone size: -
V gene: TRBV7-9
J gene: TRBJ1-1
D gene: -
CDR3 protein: CASSLDRSEAFF
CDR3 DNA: TGTGCCAGCAGCTTAGACAGATCTGAAGCTTTCTTT

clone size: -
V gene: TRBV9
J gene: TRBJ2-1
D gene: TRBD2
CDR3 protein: CASSALGLADYNEQFF
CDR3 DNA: TGTGCCAGCAGCGCCCTCGGACTAGCGGACTACAATGAGCAGTTCTTC